These 16 T cell receptor beta chains originate from one sample sequenced in a study of beta chain features in type 1 diabetes. General study findings and limits: Among patients with Type 1 diabetes, TCRB CDR3s were moderately but significantly shorter in every one of the four CD4+ subsets.

Reverse transcription of all isolated RNA meant that expressed TCRB transcripts were sequenced. Some clones are missing from TCRdb's copy, which holds only in-frame ones; the method was immunoSEQ multiplex PCR. The table has some 150,000 clones, about 10% seen once. Their cognate antigens are unknown. Sequences were obtained from central memory CD4+ T cells from blood. The receptors shown here come from a woman younger than 45 with type 1 diabetes.

This clone turned up a few times. The DNA of the CDR3 is TGTGCCAGCAGTTTACAACCGACAGGCACAGATACGCAGTATTTT. Translation: CASSLQPTGTDTQYF. The chain links TRBV27 to TRBJ2-3, with D maybe TRBD1 (5 bases). The CDR3 consists of 15 residues. V was cut by 2 bases and J by 1 base, with 10 bases left in between. Germline CDR1 reads MNHEY; CDR2 reads SMNVEV (reference sequence).

This clone was detected only a few times. Its ends do not fully match the called genes, so a read error is possible. The V call is TRBV14, the J call TRBJ2-1; tentatively, D is TRBD1 (7 bases). The CDR3 loop spans 15 amino acids. Per the germline V gene, CDR1 is SGHDN and CDR2 is FVKESK. CDR3 nucleotides: TGTGCCAGCAGCCAAGAGAGGTTCGCGTCAGGGGGGAAACTCTTC. It is translated as CASSQERFASGGKLF. The full variable domain, completed using reference TRBV14 and TRBJ2-1, is EAGVTQFPSHSVIEKGQTVTLRCDPISGHDNLYWYRRVMGKEIKFLLHFVKESKQDESGMPNNRFLAERTGGTYSTLKVQPAELEDSGVYFCASSQERFASGGKLFGPGTRLTVL.

This chain links TRBV5-6 with TRBJ2-7; 8 nucleotides agree with TRBD1. Germline V gives CDR1 SGHDT, CDR2 YYEEEE. Losses at the gene ends were 2 bases for V and 6 bases for J; bases not matched to a gene: 7. The CDR3 sequence is 14 residues long. CDR3 nucleotide sequence: TGTGCCAGCAGCTTCTGGGACAGGAGGAGCGAGCAGTACTTC. Translated, it gives CASSFWDRRSEQYF.

A few counts support this clone. The V call is TRBV9, the J call TRBJ1-1; the D gene is possibly TRBD1 (5 bases). The germline CDR1 and CDR2 sequences are SGDLS and YYNGEE. Trimming removed 3 bases from V and 3 bases from J, with 15 bases in between. CDR3 length: 15 amino acids. The CDR3 spells CASSGRQGSDTEAFF. The CDR3 DNA reads TGTGCCAGCAGCGGTCGCCAGGGCTCCGACACTGAAGCTTTCTTT.

This clone was seen a few times. J is TRBJ2-7 and V is TRBV4-1; 10 positions match TRBD2. Germline V gives CDR1 MGHRA, CDR2 YSYEKL. V lost 3 bases and J lost 7; bases outside the gene matches: 9. This CDR3 has 15 residues. CDR3 DNA: TGCGCCAGCAGCCATCCCGGACTAGCGGAAGAAGAGCAGTACTTC. Amino acids: CASSHPGLAEEEQYF.

This clone came up many times. The rearrangement joins TRBV19 to TRBJ2-1; unclear D gene. CDR3 length equals 15 residues. The germline gives CDR1 LNHDA, CDR2 SQIVND (reference sequence). With 4 bases removed from V and 2 bases from J, the gap between germline ends came to 12 bases. CDR3 nucleotide sequence: TGTGCCAGTAGTAGCGACACTGCGACCTACAATGAGCAGTTCTTC. This encodes CASSSDTATYNEQFF.

In its sample, this clone was seen a few times. This rearrangement joins TRBV4-1 to TRBJ2-1; the match to TRBD2 covers 12 bases. V was clipped by 4 bases and J by 7 bases; unmatched bases: 26. From germline, CDR1 is MGHRA and CDR2 YSYEKL. This CDR3 contains 22 residues. CDR3 sequence reads: CASSRGELLVTSGSLGANEQFF. The DNA for the CDR3 is TGCGCCAGCAGCCGGGGGGAACTTTTGGTGACTAGCGGGAGCCTCGGGGCTAATGAGCAGTTCTTC.

This clone was found a few times. This chain uses TRBV11-2 with TRBJ1-5; the D gene is possibly TRBD1 (6 bases). CDR3 size: 13 residues. The V gene lost 5 bases and the J gene lost 5 bases, with 10 bases spanning the gap. The germline V gene has CDR1 SGHAT and CDR2 FQNNGV. The CDR3 nucleotides read TGTGCCAGCAGCCAACAGGGCCATCAGCCCCAGCATTTT. Protein sequence: CASSQQGHQPQHF.

This chain links TRBV2 with TRBJ2-7; weak D call: TRBD2 (6 bases). V shed 9 bases and J shed 3 bases, with 15 bases lying between them. Germline V CDR1 and CDR2: SNHLY, FYNNEI. CDR3 length: 13 amino acids. The CDR3 DNA follows: TGTGCCAGTACTAGCTTCCCAGGCTACGAGCAGTACTTC. Translating it yields CASTSFPGYEQYF.

This clone occurred many times. This chain joins TRBV7-9 and TRBJ2-7; D is possibly TRBD1 (5 bases). The V and J ends lost 8 bases and 1 base respectively, with 9 bases between them. CDR1 is SEHNR and CDR2 is FQNEAQ in the germline V gene (reference sequence). This CDR3 spans 12 amino acids. The CDR3 DNA follows: TGTGCCAGCGGGGCAGATTCCTACGAGCAGTACTTC. Translation: CASGADSYEQYF.

V and J are TRBV30 and TRBJ1-2; 7 bases map to TRBD1. The length of the CDR3 is 12 residues. CDR1 is GTSNPN, CDR2 SVGIG, per germline (reference sequence). Unmatched junction bases numbered 6, after V lost 4 bases and J lost 7 bases. The CDR3 region has the DNA TGTGCCTGGACAAGACAGGGCTCTGGCTACACCTTC. It yields the protein CAWTRQGSGYTF.

The gene calls are TRBV5-1 and TRBJ2-2; D remains ambiguous. Per germline, CDR1 SGHRS and CDR2 YFSETQ. CDR3 length: 15 amino acids. Deletions cut 4 bases from V and 1 base from J, with 11 bases between. The DNA of the CDR3 is TGCGCCAGCAGCCTTGGGCCCAGGAACACCGGGGAGCTGTTTTTT. Its translation: CASSLGPRNTGELFF.

V gene TRBV5-1 combines with J gene TRBJ1-5; D remains ambiguous. This CDR3 spans 14 amino acids. Germline V CDR1 and CDR2: SGHRS, YFSETQ. V was cut by 0 bases and J by 2 bases, with 6 bases left in between. CDR3 sequence (DNA): TGCGCCAGCAGCTTGGGACACGGCAATCAGCCCCAGCATTTT. Encoded protein: CASSLGHGNQPQHF.

This clone was counted ten times or more. V is TRBV7-2 and J is TRBJ1-1; D gene ambiguous. V was trimmed by 0 bases and J by 10 bases, leaving 3 bases between them. Germline V gives CDR1 SGHTA, CDR2 FQGNSA. The CDR3 is made up of 10 amino acids. DNA of the CDR3: TGTGCCAGCAGCTTAGCCGGAGCTTTCTTT. It specifies CASSLAGAFF. Drawing the rest from reference TRBV7-2 and TRBJ1-1, the complete variable domain is GAGVSQSPSNKVTEKGKDVELRCDPISGHTALYWYRQSLGQGLEFLIYFQGNSAPDKSGLPSDRFSAERTGGSVSTLTIQRTQQEDSAVYLCASSLAGAFFGQGTRLTVV.

This clone was seen only a few times. The chain links TRBV18 to TRBJ1-1; no clear D. This CDR3 has 14 amino acids. Germline V gene lookup returns CDR1 KGHSH and CDR2 LQKENI. Trimming stripped 3 bases from V and 3 bases from J, with 11 bases between. CDR3 sequence: CASSPPGRDTEAFF. The CDR3 coding sequence is TGTGCCAGCTCACCGCCGGGGAGGGACACTGAAGCTTTCTTT.

This clone has only a few counts. The V gene is TRBV7-9, the J gene TRBJ2-5, with no clear D. V was shortened by 5 bases and J by 5 bases, with 15 bases between the two germline ends. The CDR3 covers 14 residues. Germline CDR1 SEHNR, CDR2 FQNEAQ (reference sequence). The CDR3 is CASSPGSAAETQYF. The CDR3 DNA is TGTGCCAGCAGCCCCGGGTCGGCGGCGGAGACCCAGTACTTC.